These 10 T cell receptor beta chains were all obtained from the same sample, sequenced in a study of blood T cell repertoires in COVID-19. Measured with immunoSEQ multiplex PCR; TCRdb has only the in-frame clones, and not every one. The sample contains around 200,000 clones, roughly 89% of which appear only once. The sample taken for sequencing was peripheral blood. The receptor source for this set is a man aged 55-75 years who had recovered from COVID-19.

V is TRBV5-4 and J is TRBJ2-7; 8 bases line up with TRBD1. Germline CDR1 reads SGHNT; CDR2 reads YYREEE (reference sequence). This CDR3 comprises 14 residues. Trimming removed 0 bases from V and 4 bases from J; junction bases left unmatched: 3. CDR3 sequence: CASSLGGQDYEQYF. The CDR3 region has the DNA TGTGCCAGCAGCTTGGGGGGACAGGATTACGAGCAGTACTTC.

This clone appeared a single time. This sequence joins TRBV6-5 and TRBJ1-2; the D is unclear. Between the trimmed V and J ends, which lost 7 bases and 7 bases, there was a span of 13 bases. The CDR3 sequence is 12 residues long. CDR1 is MNHEY, CDR2 SVGAGI, per germline. CDR3 in amino acids: CASKEAVGGYTF. Written as DNA, the CDR3 is TGTGCCAGCAAGGAGGCGGTGGGTGGCTACACCTTC.

This clone was detected only once. V and J are TRBV19 and TRBJ1-6; no reliable D call. CDR1 is LNHDA, CDR2 SQIVND, per germline (reference sequence). V shed 8 bases and J shed 10 bases, with 18 bases lying between them. The CDR3 sequence is 14 residues long. This CDR3 is CASSYAGGGSPLHF. CDR3 bases: TGTGCCAGTTCCTACGCAGGCGGAGGGTCACCCCTCCACTTT.

This clone has ten or more counts. V usage is TRBV6-6 and J usage is TRBJ1-2, with no clear D. Germline V gene data show CDR1 as MNHNY and CDR2 as SVGAGI (reference sequence). The V end was cut by 0 bases, the J end by 2 bases, with 10 bases between. The CDR3 covers 15 residues. The CDR3 nucleotides are TGTGCCAGCAGTTACTCGGGCAGTATCAACTATGGCTACACCTTC. Translation: CASSYSGSINYGYTF.

This chain uses TRBV7-9 with TRBJ1-1; perhaps TRBD1 as D (6 bases). CDR1 is SEHNR, CDR2 FQNEAQ, per germline (reference sequence). V gave up 4 bases and J gave up 0 bases, with 15 bases separating them. This CDR3 has 16 residues. The CDR3 loop reads CASSYGGNRMNTEAFF. CDR3 nucleotide sequence: TGTGCCAGCAGCTATGGGGGCAACAGGATGAACACTGAAGCTTTCTTT.

V is TRBV19 and J is TRBJ2-5, with a tentative D call TRBD1 (5 bases). Germline-derived CDR1 and CDR2 are LNHDA and SQIVND (reference sequence). Trimming cost V 7 bases and J 5 bases, with 14 bases left between them. This CDR3 contains 13 residues. The CDR3 DNA reads TGTGCCAGTACCATGCAGGGTTCGGAGACCCAGTACTTC. This sequence encodes CASTMQGSETQYF.

This clone was detected only a few times. The rearrangement links TRBV11-3 to TRBJ2-2; no clear D. The CDR3 spans 13 residues. CDR1 and CDR2 (germline): SGHNT, YENEEA. V was shortened by 5 bases and J by 3 bases, with 7 bases between the two germline ends. The CDR3 loop reads CASSPSDTGELFF. The CDR3 DNA is TGTGCCAGCAGCCCCTCCGACACCGGGGAGCTGTTTTTT.

This clone was counted only a few times. The chain has TRBV7-2 and TRBJ2-3, with 11 positions matching TRBD2. Trimming removed 3 bases from V and 5 bases from J; junction bases left unmatched: 7. The CDR3 runs to 16 residues. Germline CDR1 is SGHTA and CDR2 is FQGNSA. The DNA for the CDR3 is TGTGCCAGCAGCTTGTTCCTAGCGGGAGGTAGAGATACGCAGTATTTT. Its translation is CASSLFLAGGRDTQYF.

The V and J genes are TRBV28 and TRBJ1-5; 7 nucleotides match TRBD1. The CDR3 is 15 amino acids. V gave up 10 bases and J gave up 6 bases; unmatched junction bases: 15. Looked up from germline, CDR1 is MDHEN and CDR2 is SYDVKM. The CDR3 DNA reads TGTGCCACTGCAAACTCAGGGGGTATCGGTCAGCCCCAGCATTTT. It translates to CATANSGGIGQPQHF. Filled out from reference TRBV28 and TRBJ1-5, the complete variable domain reads DVKVTQSSRYLVKRTGEKVFLECVQDMDHENMFWYRQDPGLGLRLIYFSYDVKMKEKGDIPEGYSVSREKKERFSLILESASTNQTSMYLCATANSGGIGQPQHFGDGTRLSIL.

Turning to this clone: The junction departs from the called germline gene at one end, perhaps through a read error. The chain couples TRBV12-3 or TRBV12-4 to TRBJ2-7, with D perhaps matching TRBD1 (6 bases). The CDR3 runs to 12 residues. The CDR3 nucleotides are TGTGCCAGCAGTTTAGTTGGCAGGGGCCCTCACTTC. Translated: CASSLVGRGPHF.